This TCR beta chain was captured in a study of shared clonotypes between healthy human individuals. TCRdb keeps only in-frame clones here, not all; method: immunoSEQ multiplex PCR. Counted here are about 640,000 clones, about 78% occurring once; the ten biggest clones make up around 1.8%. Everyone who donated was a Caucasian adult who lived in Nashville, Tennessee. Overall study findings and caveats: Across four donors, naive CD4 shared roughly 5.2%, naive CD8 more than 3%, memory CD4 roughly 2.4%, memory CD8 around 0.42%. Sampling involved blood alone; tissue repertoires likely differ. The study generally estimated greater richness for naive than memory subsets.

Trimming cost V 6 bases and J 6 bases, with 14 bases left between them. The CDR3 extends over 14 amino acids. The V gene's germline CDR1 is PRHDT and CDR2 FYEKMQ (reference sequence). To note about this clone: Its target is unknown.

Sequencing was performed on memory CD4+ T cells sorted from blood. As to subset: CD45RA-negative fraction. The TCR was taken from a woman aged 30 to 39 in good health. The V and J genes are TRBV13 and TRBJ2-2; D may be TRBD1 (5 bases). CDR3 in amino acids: CASSSQGFPGELFF. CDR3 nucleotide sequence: TGTGCCAGCAGTTCTCAGGGTTTTCCCGGGGAGCTGTTTTTT. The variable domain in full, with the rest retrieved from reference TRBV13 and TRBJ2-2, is AAGVIQSPRHLIKEKRETATLKCYPIPRHDTVYWYQQGPGQDPQFLISFYEKMQSDKGSIPDRFSAQQFSDYHSELNMSSLELGDSALYFCASSSQGFPGELFFGEGSRLTVL.